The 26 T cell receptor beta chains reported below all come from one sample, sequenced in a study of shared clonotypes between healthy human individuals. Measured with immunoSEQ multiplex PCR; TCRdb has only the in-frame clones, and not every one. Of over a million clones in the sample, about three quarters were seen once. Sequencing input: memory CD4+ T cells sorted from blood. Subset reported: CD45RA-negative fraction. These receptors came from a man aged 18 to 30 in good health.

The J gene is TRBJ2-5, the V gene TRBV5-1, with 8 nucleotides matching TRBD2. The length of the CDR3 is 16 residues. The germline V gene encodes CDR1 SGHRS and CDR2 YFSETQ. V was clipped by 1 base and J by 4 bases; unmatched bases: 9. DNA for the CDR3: TGCGCCAGCAGCTTGAATGGACTAGCCCTCACAGAGACCCAGTACTTC. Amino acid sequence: CASSLNGLALTETQYF.

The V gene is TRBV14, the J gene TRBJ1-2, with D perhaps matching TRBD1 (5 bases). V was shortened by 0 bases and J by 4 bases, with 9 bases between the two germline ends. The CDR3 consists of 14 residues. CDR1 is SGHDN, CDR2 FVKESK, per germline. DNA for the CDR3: TGTGCCAGCAGCCAAGATCCGGGACCCTATGGCTACACCTTC. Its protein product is CASSQDPGPYGYTF. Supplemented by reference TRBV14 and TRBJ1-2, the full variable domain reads EAGVTQFPSHSVIEKGQTVTLRCDPISGHDNLYWYRRVMGKEIKFLLHFVKESKQDESGMPNNRFLAERTGGTYSTLKVQPAELEDSGVYFCASSQDPGPYGYTFGSGTRLTVV.

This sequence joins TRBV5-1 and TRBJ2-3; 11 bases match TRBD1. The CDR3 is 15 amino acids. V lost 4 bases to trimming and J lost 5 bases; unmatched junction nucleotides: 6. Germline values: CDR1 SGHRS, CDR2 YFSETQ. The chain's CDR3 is CASSLDRGPGDTQYF. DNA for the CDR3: TGCGCCAGCAGCCTGGACAGGGGGCCAGGAGATACGCAGTATTTT.

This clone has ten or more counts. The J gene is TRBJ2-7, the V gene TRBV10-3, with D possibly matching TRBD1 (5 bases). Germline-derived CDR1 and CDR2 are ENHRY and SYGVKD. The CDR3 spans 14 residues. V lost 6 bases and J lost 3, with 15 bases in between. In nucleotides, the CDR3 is TGTGCCATCAGACAGGCCAATGGGTTCTACGAGCAGTACTTC. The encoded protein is CAIRQANGFYEQYF.

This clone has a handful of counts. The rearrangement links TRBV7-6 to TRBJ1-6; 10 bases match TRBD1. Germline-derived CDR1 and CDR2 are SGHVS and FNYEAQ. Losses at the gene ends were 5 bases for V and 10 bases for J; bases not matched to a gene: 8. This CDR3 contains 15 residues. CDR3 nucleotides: TGTGCCAGCAGCCGCGACAGGGGGCAAGGATCACCCCTCCACTTT. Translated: CASSRDRGQGSPLHF.

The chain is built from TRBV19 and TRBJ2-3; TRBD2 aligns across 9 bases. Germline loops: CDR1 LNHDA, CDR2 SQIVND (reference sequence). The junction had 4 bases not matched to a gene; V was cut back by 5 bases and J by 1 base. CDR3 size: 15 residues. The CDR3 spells CASSPWTSGTDTQYF. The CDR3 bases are TGTGCCAGTAGTCCGTGGACTAGCGGCACAGATACGCAGTATTTT.

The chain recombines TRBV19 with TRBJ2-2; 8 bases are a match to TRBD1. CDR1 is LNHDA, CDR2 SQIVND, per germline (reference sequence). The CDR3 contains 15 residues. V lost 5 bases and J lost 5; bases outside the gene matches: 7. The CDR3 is CASSPDRVGTGELFF. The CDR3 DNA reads TGTGCCAGTAGTCCGGACAGGGTCGGGACCGGGGAGCTGTTTTTT.

CDR3 nucleotides: TGTGCCAGCAGTTTAAGTCCTCCGACGCTTGGCGGCTACACCTTC. The encoded protein is CASSLSPPTLGGYTF. V is TRBV28 and J is TRBJ1-2; D gene uncertain. CDR3 length equals 15 residues. Germline lookup yields CDR1 MDHEN and CDR2 SYDVKM. Trimming pared 2 bases from V and 8 bases from J, leaving 18 bases between.

Here the CDR3 reads CASRLAQGAGRDTDTQYF. CDR3 nucleotide sequence: TGTGCAAGTCGCTTAGCGCAAGGAGCGGGACGAGACACAGATACGCAGTATTTT. The chain couples TRBV12-2 to TRBJ2-3; the D call of TRBD2 is as the table states it, not checked on the DNA. TRBV12-2 is noted as a pseudogene. The CDR3 totals 18 residues.

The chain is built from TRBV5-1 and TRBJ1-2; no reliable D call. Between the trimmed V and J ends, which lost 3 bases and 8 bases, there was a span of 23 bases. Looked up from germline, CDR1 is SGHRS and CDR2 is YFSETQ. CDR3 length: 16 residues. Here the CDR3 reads CASSSALQPYGGGYTF. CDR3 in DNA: TGCGCCAGCAGCTCAGCCCTACAGCCCTATGGCGGCGGCTACACCTTC.

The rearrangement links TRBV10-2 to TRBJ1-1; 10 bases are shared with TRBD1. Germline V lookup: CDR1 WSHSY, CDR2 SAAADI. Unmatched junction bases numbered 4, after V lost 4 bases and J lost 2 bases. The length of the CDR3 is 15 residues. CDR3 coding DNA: TGCGCCAGCAGTGTAGGGGACAGGGGAAACACTGAAGCTTTCTTT. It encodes CASSVGDRGNTEAFF.

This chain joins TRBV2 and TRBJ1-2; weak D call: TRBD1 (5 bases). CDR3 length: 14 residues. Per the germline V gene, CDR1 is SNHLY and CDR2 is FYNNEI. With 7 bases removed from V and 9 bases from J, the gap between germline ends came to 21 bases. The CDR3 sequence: CASTLSGARVSYTF. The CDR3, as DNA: TGTGCCAGCACACTGTCTGGGGCGCGGGTTAGCTACACCTTC.

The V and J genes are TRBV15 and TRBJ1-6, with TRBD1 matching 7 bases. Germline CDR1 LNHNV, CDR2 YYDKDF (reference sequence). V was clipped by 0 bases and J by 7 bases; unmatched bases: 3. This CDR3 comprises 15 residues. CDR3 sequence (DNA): TGTGCCACCAGCAGAGAACAGGGGAGGAATTCACCCCTCCACTTT. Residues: CATSREQGRNSPLHF.

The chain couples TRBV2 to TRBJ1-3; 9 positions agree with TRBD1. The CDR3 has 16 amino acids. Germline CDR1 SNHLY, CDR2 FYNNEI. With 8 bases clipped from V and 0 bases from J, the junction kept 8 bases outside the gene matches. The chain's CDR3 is CASGRTGVISGNTIYF. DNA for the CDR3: TGTGCCAGCGGAAGGACAGGGGTCATCTCTGGAAACACCATATATTTT.

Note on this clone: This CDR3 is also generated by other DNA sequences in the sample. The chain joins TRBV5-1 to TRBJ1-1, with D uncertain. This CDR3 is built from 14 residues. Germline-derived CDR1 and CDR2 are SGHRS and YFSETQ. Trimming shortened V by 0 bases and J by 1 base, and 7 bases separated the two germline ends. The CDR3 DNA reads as TGCGCCAGCAGCTTGGTGGGCGGGAACACTGAAGCTTTCTTT. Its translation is CASSLVGGNTEAFF.

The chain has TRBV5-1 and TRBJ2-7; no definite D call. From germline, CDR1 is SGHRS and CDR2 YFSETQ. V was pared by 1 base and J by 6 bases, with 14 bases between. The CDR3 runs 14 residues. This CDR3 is CASSLLATYPEQYF. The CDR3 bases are TGCGCCAGCAGCTTGCTTGCCACGTATCCCGAGCAGTACTTC.

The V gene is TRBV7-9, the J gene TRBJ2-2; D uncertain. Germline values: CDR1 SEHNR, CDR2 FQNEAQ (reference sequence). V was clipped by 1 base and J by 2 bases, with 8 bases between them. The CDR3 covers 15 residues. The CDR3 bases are TGTGCCAGCAGCTTAGTTTATGGTAACACCGGGGAGCTGTTTTTT. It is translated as CASSLVYGNTGELFF.

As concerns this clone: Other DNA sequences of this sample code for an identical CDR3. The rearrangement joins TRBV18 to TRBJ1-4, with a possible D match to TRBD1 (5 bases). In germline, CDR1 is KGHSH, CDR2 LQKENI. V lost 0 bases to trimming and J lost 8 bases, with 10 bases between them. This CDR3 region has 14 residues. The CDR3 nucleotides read TGTGCCAGCTCACCACCGAGCGAGGGGGAAAAACTGTTTTTT. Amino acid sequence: CASSPPSEGEKLFF. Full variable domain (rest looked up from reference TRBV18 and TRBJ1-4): NAGVMQNPRHLVRRRGQEARLRCSPMKGHSHVYWYRQLPEEGLKFMVYLQKENIIDESGMPKERFSAEFPKEGPSILRIQQVVRGDSAAYFCASSPPSEGEKLFFGSGTQLSVL.

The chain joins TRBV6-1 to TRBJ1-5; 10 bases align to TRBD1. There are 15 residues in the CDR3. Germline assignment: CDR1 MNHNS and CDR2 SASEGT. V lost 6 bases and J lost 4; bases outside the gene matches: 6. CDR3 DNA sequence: TGTGCCAGCAGGGTGACAGGGGGCGTGAATCAGCCCCAGCATTTT. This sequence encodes CASRVTGGVNQPQHF.

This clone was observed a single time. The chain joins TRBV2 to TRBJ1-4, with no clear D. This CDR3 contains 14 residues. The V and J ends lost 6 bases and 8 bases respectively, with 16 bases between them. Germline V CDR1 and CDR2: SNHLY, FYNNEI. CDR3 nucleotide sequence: TGTGCCAGCAGCCTAACGCAAGGCGGGGAAAAACTGTTTTTT. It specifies CASSLTQGGEKLFF. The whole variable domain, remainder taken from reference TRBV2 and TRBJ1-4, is EPEVTQTPSHQVTQMGQEVILRCVPISNHLYFYWYRQILGQKVEFLVSFYNNEISEKSEIFDDQFSVERPDGSNFTLKIRSTKLEDSAMYFCASSLTQGGEKLFFGSGTQLSVL.

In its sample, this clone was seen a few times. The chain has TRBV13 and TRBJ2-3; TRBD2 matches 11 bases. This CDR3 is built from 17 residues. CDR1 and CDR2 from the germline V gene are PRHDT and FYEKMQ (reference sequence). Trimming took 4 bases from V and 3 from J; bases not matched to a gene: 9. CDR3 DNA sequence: TGTGCCAGCAGCTGGTTAGCGGGAGGGCCTGGGACAGATACGCAGTATTTT. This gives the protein CASSWLAGGPGTDTQYF. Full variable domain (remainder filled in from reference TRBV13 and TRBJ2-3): AAGVIQSPRHLIKEKRETATLKCYPIPRHDTVYWYQQGPGQDPQFLISFYEKMQSDKGSIPDRFSAQQFSDYHSELNMSSLELGDSALYFCASSWLAGGPGTDTQYFGPGTRLTVL.

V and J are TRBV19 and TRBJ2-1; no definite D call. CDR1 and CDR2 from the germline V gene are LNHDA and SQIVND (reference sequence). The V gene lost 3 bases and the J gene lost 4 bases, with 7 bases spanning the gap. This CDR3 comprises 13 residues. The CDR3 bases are TGTGCCAGTAGTATGTTGGGGTACAATGAGCAGTTCTTC. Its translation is CASSMLGYNEQFF.

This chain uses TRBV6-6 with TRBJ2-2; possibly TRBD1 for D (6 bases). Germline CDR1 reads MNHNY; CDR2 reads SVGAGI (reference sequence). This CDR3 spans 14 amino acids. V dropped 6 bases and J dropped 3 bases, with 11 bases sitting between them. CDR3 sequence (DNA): TGTGCCAGCAGGATCACAGGGCACACCGGGGAGCTGTTTTTT. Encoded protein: CASRITGHTGELFF.

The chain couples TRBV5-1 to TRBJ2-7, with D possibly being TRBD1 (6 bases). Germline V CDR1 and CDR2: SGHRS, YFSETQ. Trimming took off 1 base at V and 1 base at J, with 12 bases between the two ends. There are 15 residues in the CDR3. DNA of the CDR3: TGCGCCAGCAGCTTGATCACAGGGTCATCCTACGAGCAGTACTTC. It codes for CASSLITGSSYEQYF.

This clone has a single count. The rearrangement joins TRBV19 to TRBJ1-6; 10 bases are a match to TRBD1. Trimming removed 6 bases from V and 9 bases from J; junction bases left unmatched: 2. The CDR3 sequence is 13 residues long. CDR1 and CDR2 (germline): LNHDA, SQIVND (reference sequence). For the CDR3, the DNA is TGTGCCAGTAGCGGACAGGGGGTTTCACCCCTCCACTTT. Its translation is CASSGQGVSPLHF.

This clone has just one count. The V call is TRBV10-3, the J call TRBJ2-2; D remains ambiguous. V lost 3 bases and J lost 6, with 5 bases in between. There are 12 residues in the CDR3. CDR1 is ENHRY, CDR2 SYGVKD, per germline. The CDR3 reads CAISEAPGELFF. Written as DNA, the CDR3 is TGTGCCATCAGTGAAGCTCCCGGGGAGCTGTTTTTT.